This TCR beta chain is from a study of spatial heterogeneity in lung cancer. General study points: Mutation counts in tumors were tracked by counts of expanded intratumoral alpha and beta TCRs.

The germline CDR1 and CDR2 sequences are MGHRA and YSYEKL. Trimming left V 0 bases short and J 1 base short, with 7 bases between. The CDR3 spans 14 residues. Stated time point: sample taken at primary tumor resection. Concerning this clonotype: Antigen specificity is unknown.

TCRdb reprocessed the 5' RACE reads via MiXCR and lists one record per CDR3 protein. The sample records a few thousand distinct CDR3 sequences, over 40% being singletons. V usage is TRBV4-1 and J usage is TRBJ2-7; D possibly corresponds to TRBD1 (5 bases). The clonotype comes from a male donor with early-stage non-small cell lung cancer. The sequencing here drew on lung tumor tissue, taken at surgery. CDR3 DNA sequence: TGCGCCAGCAGCCAAGAATACAGGTCCTACGAGCAGTACTTC. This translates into CASSQEYRSYEQYF.